The subject of this entry is one TCR beta chain. Its target is not known. Sample time point: week 5, during vaccination. With topical imiquimod, each dose of the vaccine consisted of 300 ug of mutant IDH1 20-mer peptide. This record comes from a study of a mutant IDH1 vaccine in newly diagnosed glioma. Study results and caveats: In approximately 93% of patients, immune responses induced by the vaccine occurred.

Assay: immunoSEQ multiplex PCR; the TCRdb copy retains only in-frame clones and omits some. The sample has about 33,000 clones; about 80% are singletons. The CDR3 runs to 17 residues. CDR1 WSHSY and CDR2 SAAADI come from the germline V gene. V was pared by 6 bases and J by 0 bases, with 21 bases between. The receptor was isolated from a man aged 30 to 45 with glioma. The V and J genes are TRBV10-2 and TRBJ2-7, with a tentative D call TRBD2 (5 bases). This material consisted of PBMCs, taken from a glioma patient whose treatment included an IDH1 peptide vaccine. This CDR3 reads CASRPVEGGLGSYEQYF. CDR3 DNA sequence: TGCGCCAGCAGACCCGTAGAAGGAGGATTAGGCTCCTACGAGCAGTACTTC.